These 25 T cell receptor beta chains share one sample of origin, sequenced in a study of T cell clonality in common variable immunodeficiency. Profiling relied on immunoSEQ multiplex PCR, and the TCRdb table lists in-frame clones only, not all of them. Listed for the sample are some 60,000 clones, none seen a single time. Material: peripheral blood mononuclear cells. These TCRs come from a person aged 18-70 years in good health.

There are a few counts of this clone. The observed sequence ends 3 residues before the CDR3 terminus, with the missing tail filled in from the germline J gene. The chain combines TRBV2 with TRBJ1-5; TRBD1 agrees at 7 bases. CDR3 length equals 15 residues. Trimming cost V 4 bases and J 6 bases; bases outside gene matches: 9. Germline V gene sequence: CDR1 SNHLY, CDR2 FYNNEI. CDR3 sequence: CASSVRTGGGQPQHF. The sequenced part of the CDR3 DNA is TGTGCCAGCAGTGTTCGGACAGGCGGTGGTCAGCCC.

The table lists this clone with many counts. Sequencing ends 3 residues short of the CDR3 end; the germline J gene provides the rest. V is TRBV7-8 and J is TRBJ2-1; TRBD2 agrees at 10 bases. V lost 5 bases to trimming and J lost 5 bases; unmatched junction nucleotides: 6. The CDR3 loop spans 15 amino acids. Germline values: CDR1 SGHVS, CDR2 FQNEAQ. The CDR3 protein is CASSLTSGIDNEQFF. The part of the CDR3 DNA that was read is TGTGCCAGCAGCCTAACTAGCGGGATAGACAATGAG.

This clone has at least ten counts. Read sequence stops 3 residues before the CDR3 end, and the germline J gene provides the missing end. The gene calls are TRBV7-2 and TRBJ2-3, with 8 nucleotides matching TRBD2. The CDR3 has 14 amino acids. Germline V gives CDR1 SGHTA, CDR2 FQGNSA. V lost 7 bases and J lost 3; bases outside the gene matches: 6. CDR3 loop: CASKVAGLTDTQYF. CDR3 DNA, as far as it was read: TGTGCCAGCAAGGTAGCGGGACTTACAGATACG.

This clone has at least ten counts. The read falls 3 residues short of the CDR3 end, and the missing part is taken from the germline J gene. The chain uses TRBV7-1 and TRBJ2-7; TRBD2 might be the D (6 bases). TRBV7-1 counts as an open reading frame of uncertain function. This CDR3 region has 20 residues. Trimming took off 3 bases at V and 2 bases at J, with 29 bases between the two ends. CDR3 DNA, as far as it was read: TGTGCCAGCAGCTCTACCCGACTAGTCTGGGAACGGGGCCTAGCCTACGAG. Translation gives CASSSTRLVWERGLAYE. The whole CDR3 protein is CASSSTRLVWERGLAYEQYF.

This clone was counted many times. The read ends 3 residues shy of where the CDR3 ends; the end is completed using the germline J gene. The J gene is TRBJ2-5, the V gene TRBV2; D gene ambiguous. Deletions cut 8 bases from V and 5 bases from J, with 9 bases between. Germline V gene data show CDR1 as SNHLY and CDR2 as FYNNEI. This CDR3 has 11 residues. CDR3 DNA (partial): TGTGCCAGCTTGTCGTCGGAGACC. Translation: CASLSSET. The whole CDR3 region reads CASLSSETQYF.

At least ten counts were recorded for this clone. The CDR3 is cut off 3 residues early in the read; its end comes from the germline J gene. This chain uses TRBV23-1 with TRBJ2-5; 7 nucleotides line up with TRBD1. TRBV23-1 is sorted into the ORF group, with uncertain function. Trimming cost V 4 bases and J 2 bases; bases outside gene matches: 10. The CDR3 has 16 amino acids. CDR3: CASSRRKGAAQETQYF. The part of the CDR3 DNA that was read is TGCGCCAGCAGTCGCCGAAAGGGGGCGGCTCAAGAGACC.

There are many counts of this clone. From the germline J gene comes the end of the CDR3, since the read stops 3 residues before it. V and J are TRBV29-1 and TRBJ1-1; D is unresolved. Germline V gene data show CDR1 as SQVTM and CDR2 as ANQGSEA. Trimming took 6 bases from V and 3 from J, leaving 8 bases between them. The CDR3 covers 11 residues. The CDR3 protein is CSVGYYTEAFF. The sequenced CDR3 bases are TGCAGCGTCGGGTATTACACTGAA. Full variable domain (missing parts from reference TRBV29-1 and TRBJ1-1): SAVISQKPSRDICQRGTSLTIQCQVDSQVTMMFWYRQQPGQSLTLIATANQGSEATYESGFVIDKFPISRPNLTFSTLTVSNMSPEDSSIYLCSVGYYTEAFFGQGTRLTVV.

This clone has a count of ten or more. Coverage ceases 3 residues before the CDR3 finishes, and the germline J gene fills in the end. The chain employs TRBV30 and TRBJ2-7; weak D call: TRBD1 (5 bases). CDR3 size: 14 residues. CDR1 GTSNPN and CDR2 SVGIG come from the germline V gene (reference sequence). The V end lost 2 bases, the J end lost 0 bases, and 11 bases lay between the germline ends. The CDR3 bases that were read are TGTGCCTGGAGTATTGGACAAGACTCCTACGAG. Protein sequence: CAWSIGQDSYE. The entire CDR3 is CAWSIGQDSYEQYF.

In the case of this clone: The read ends 3 residues shy of where the CDR3 ends; the end is completed using the germline J gene. V is TRBV20-1 and J is TRBJ2-1; 8 bases agree with TRBD2. Germline lookup yields CDR1 DFQATT and CDR2 SNEGSKA (reference sequence). V dropped 1 base and J dropped 3; count of bases not matched to a gene: 5. The CDR3 runs 15 residues. Here the CDR3 reads CSARAAGGYYNEQFF. CDR3 DNA (partial): TGCAGTGCTAGAGCGGCGGGAGGTTACTACAATGAG.

This clone has ten or more counts. Read sequence stops 3 residues before the CDR3 end, and the germline J gene provides the missing end. The chain joins TRBV19 to TRBJ2-3; 10 bases match TRBD2. V lost 5 bases and J lost 5; bases outside the gene matches: 7. Germline V gene data show CDR1 as LNHDA and CDR2 as SQIVND (reference sequence). The CDR3 is made up of 15 amino acids. The CDR3 sequence is CASSPPGLAIDTQYF. The part of the CDR3 DNA that was read is TGTGCCAGTAGTCCTCCGGGACTAGCGATAGATACG.

In this sample, this clone turned up many times. With the read ending 3 residues before the CDR3 end, the germline J gene is used to fill in that end. This sequence joins TRBV7-6 and TRBJ1-4; TRBD1 matches at 8 bases. The CDR3 is 16 residues long. V gave up 5 bases and J gave up 3 bases; unmatched junction bases: 8. Germline loops: CDR1 SGHVS, CDR2 FNYEAQ. The DNA read from the CDR3 is TGTGCCAGCAGCGCCACTACAGGGGGGGCTAATGAAAAA. It encodes CASSATTGGANEK. The whole CDR3 is CASSATTGGANEKLFF.

This clone was found many times. The read comes to an end 3 residues before the CDR3 does, leaving the germline J gene to fill in the end. V and J are TRBV2 and TRBJ2-5; D perhaps matches TRBD1 (5 bases). This CDR3 spans 13 amino acids. Between the trimmed V and J ends, which lost 7 bases and 2 bases, there was a span of 11 bases. Germline V gives CDR1 SNHLY, CDR2 FYNNEI. CDR3 DNA, as far as it was read: TGTGCCAGCAACGTGGGGCGGCAAGAGACC. Translation gives CASNVGRQET. The CDR3 as a whole reads CASNVGRQETQYF.

Points on this clone: Read data end 3 residues before the CDR3 end; the end is taken from the germline J gene. The rearrangement joins TRBV18 to TRBJ1-1, with D unclear. Looked up from germline, CDR1 is KGHSH and CDR2 is LQKENI. The CDR3 has 13 residues. Deletions cut 6 bases from V and 0 bases from J, with 8 bases between. Incomplete CDR3 DNA: TGTGCCAGCTCCCAAGGCCTGAACACTGAA. Its translation is CASSQGLNTE. The full CDR3 protein is CASSQGLNTEAFF.

At least ten counts were recorded for this clone. Coverage ceases 3 residues before the CDR3 finishes, and the germline J gene fills in the end. The chain employs TRBV20-1 and TRBJ2-1; D might be TRBD2 (5 bases). The CDR3 runs to 11 residues. Trimming stripped 6 bases from V and 8 bases from J, with 11 bases between. Germline CDR1 is DFQATT and CDR2 is SNEGSKA (reference sequence). Partial CDR3 DNA: TGCAGTGCGCCGAGGGCAGATGAG. Protein: CSAPRADE. The CDR3, in full, reads CSAPRADEQFF.

This clone was picked up many times. Read data end 3 residues before the CDR3 end; the end is taken from the germline J gene. The gene calls are TRBV5-6 and TRBJ1-1; 10 nucleotides line up with TRBD1. Germline values: CDR1 SGHDT, CDR2 YYEEEE. With V trimmed by 4 bases and J by 1 base, 4 bases remained unmatched. The CDR3 sequence is 15 residues long. The CDR3 bases that were read are TGTGCCAGCAGCCGCGGGACAGGGGAGAACACTGAA. This gives the protein CASSRGTGENTE. The full CDR3 reads CASSRGTGENTEAFF.

This clone was detected many times. The read is 3 residues too short to cover the CDR3 end, so that end is filled in from the germline J gene. The V and J genes are TRBV7-8 and TRBJ2-5, with 9 bases aligning to TRBD1. The CDR3 extends over 14 amino acids. Germline CDR1 and CDR2: SGHVS and FQNEAQ. V dropped 5 bases and J dropped 4; count of bases not matched to a gene: 5. CDR3 in amino acids: CASSPRDRVETQYF. The part of the CDR3 DNA that was read is TGTGCCAGCAGCCCCCGGGACAGGGTAGAGACC.

This clone has ten or more counts. The CDR3 goes on 3 residues after the read ends, and that part is filled in from the germline J gene. The gene calls are TRBV15 and TRBJ2-7; 9 bases are shared with TRBD1. There are 15 residues in the CDR3. V lost 1 base, J lost 5 bases, and 6 bases stayed unmatched. Germline V gene sequence: CDR1 LNHNV, CDR2 YYDKDF (reference sequence). The part of the CDR3 DNA that was read is TGTGCCACCAGCAGAGGGGGGACAGGGATTGACGAG. Its translation is CATSRGGTGIDE. The entire CDR3 is CATSRGGTGIDEQYF.

This clone has at least ten counts. Incomplete CDR3 DNA: TGTGCCAGCAGGGATACGGGGGGTTCCTACGAG. This codes for CASRDTGGSYE. The full CDR3 is CASRDTGGSYEQYF. V usage is TRBV13 and J usage is TRBJ2-7; 7 bases match TRBD2. Read sequence stops 3 residues before the CDR3 end, and the germline J gene provides the missing end. CDR1 PRHDT and CDR2 FYEKMQ come from the germline V gene (reference sequence). Trimming removed 6 bases from V and 1 base from J; junction bases left unmatched: 6. This CDR3 region has 14 residues.

This clone was counted ten times or more. With the read ending 3 residues before the CDR3 end, the germline J gene is used to fill in that end. The chain combines TRBV29-1 with TRBJ2-7; 7 bases match TRBD1. In germline, CDR1 is SQVTM, CDR2 ANQGSEA. After removal of 4 bases from V and 3 bases from J, the junction contained 9 bases not matched to a gene. The CDR3 loop spans 14 amino acids. CDR3 bases read: TGCAGCGTTGTTGGGGGACAGTCATACTACGAG. This gives the protein CSVVGGQSYYE. The CDR3 as a whole reads CSVVGGQSYYEQYF.

This clone occurred many times. The read falls 3 residues short of the CDR3 end, and the missing part is taken from the germline J gene. The V and J genes are TRBV29-1 and TRBJ2-7; D call uncertain. Germline V gene data show CDR1 as SQVTM and CDR2 as ANQGSEA. Trimming removed 4 bases from V and 2 bases from J, with 12 bases in between. The CDR3 covers 13 residues. CDR3 DNA (partial): TGCAGCGTTGCGCGGCCACTAACCTACGAG. This sequence encodes CSVARPLTYE. The whole CDR3 is CSVARPLTYEQYF.

At least ten counts were recorded for this clone. The CDR3 extends 3 residues past the end of the read, so its final part is completed from the germline J gene. The V and J genes are TRBV20-1 and TRBJ2-2; 9 bases align to TRBD2. The V segment lost 5 bases and the J segment 4 bases; nucleotides outside the gene matches: 8. The length of the CDR3 is 15 residues. CDR1 and CDR2 (germline): DFQATT, SNEGSKA (reference sequence). CDR3 DNA, as far as it was read: TGCAGTGCTCTTAGCGGGAGATGGGCCACCGGGGAG. Its protein is CSALSGRWATGE. The entire CDR3 reads CSALSGRWATGELFF.

In its sample, this clone was seen many times. The read is 3 residues too short to cover the CDR3 end, so that end is filled in from the germline J gene. This chain joins TRBV20-1 and TRBJ1-2; 8 positions match TRBD1. The CDR3 length is 13 residues. Germline V gene data show CDR1 as DFQATT and CDR2 as SNEGSKA (reference sequence). With 5 bases clipped from V and 3 bases from J, the junction kept 5 bases outside the gene matches. The sequenced part of the CDR3 DNA is TGCAGTGCTTACGGACAGGGCCACTATGGC. This encodes CSAYGQGHYG. The entire CDR3 protein reads CSAYGQGHYGYTF.

This clone was counted at least ten times. The read ends 3 residues early relative to the CDR3; the germline J gene fills the gap. The chain is built from TRBV19 and TRBJ1-2, with D perhaps TRBD1 (5 bases). The CDR3 runs to 13 residues. Germline CDR1 and CDR2: LNHDA and SQIVND (reference sequence). The CDR3 loop reads CASSIDRGSGYTF. The CDR3 bases that were read are TGTGCCAGTAGTATAGATCGGGGGTCCGGC. Full variable domain (missing parts from reference TRBV19 and TRBJ1-2): DGGITQSPKYLFRKEGQNVTLSCEQNLNHDAMYWYRQDPGQGLRLIYYSQIVNDFQKGDIAEGYSVSREKKESFPLTVTSAQKNPTAFYLCASSIDRGSGYTFGSGTRLTVV.

This clone was found many times. The CDR3 goes on 3 residues after the read ends, and that part is filled in from the germline J gene. The chain employs TRBV27 and TRBJ2-1, with 8 bases matching TRBD2. This CDR3 region has 18 residues. J gave up 1 base and V 5 bases, and 13 bases lay outside the gene matches. The germline gives CDR1 MNHEY, CDR2 SMNVEV (reference sequence). CDR3 DNA (partial): TGTGCCAGCAGTCCGATTACGCCGACTAGCGTTTCCTACAATGAG. Its translation is CASSPITPTSVSYNE. The whole CDR3 sequence is CASSPITPTSVSYNEQFF.

This clone was recorded many times. The read ends 3 residues before the CDR3 terminus; that terminus is restored from the germline J gene. This rearrangement joins TRBV20-1 to TRBJ2-1, with TRBD1 as a possible D gene (6 bases). The V end lost 3 bases, the J end lost 9 bases, and 21 bases lay between the germline ends. The CDR3 spans 15 residues. CDR1 DFQATT and CDR2 SNEGSKA come from the germline V gene (reference sequence). The sequenced CDR3 bases are TGCAGTGCTAGGGTTTCAGGGGTTGTAGCTGGTGAG. Its protein is CSARVSGVVAGE. The complete CDR3 reads CSARVSGVVAGEQFF.